These 4 T cell receptor beta chains came from one sample sequenced in a study of blood T cells in healthy people across ages (dated by TCRdb to the mid-2010s). The library was obtained by 5' RACE. The reads were generated on an Illumina HiSeq 2500. The second PCR ran for roughly 6 to 11 cycles and used a J-beta primer mix along with a sample-barcoded 5' primer. Using fastp at Q25 and MiXCR, TCRdb reprocessed the public reads and kept productive beta chains. Rows matching on CDR3 protein sequence are summarized as one entry with the most common DNA and genes. This sample is represented by hundreds of thousands of distinct CDR3 sequences; roughly 25% of them were singletons. Of the sample, approximately 2.9% is held by the ten largest clones. This sample also appeared in a second study, on T cells of mothers and their children.

Sequencing was carried out using blood. These receptors all come from a boy between 10 and 17 years old in good health.

This clonotype has only a few counts. The chain joins TRBV7-2 to TRBJ1-5, with D perhaps TRBD1 (6 bases). Germline V gene lookup returns CDR1 SGHTA and CDR2 FQGNSA. The CDR3 length is 16 residues. The V gene lost 2 bases and the J gene lost 0 bases, with 11 bases spanning the gap. Here the CDR3 DNA reads TGTGCCAGCAGCTTATTCGGACAGTATAGCAATCAGCCCCAGCATTTT. It is translated as CASSLFGQYSNQPQHF.

This clonotype was observed a few times. The V and J genes are TRBV6-5 and TRBJ2-5, with D possibly being TRBD2 (5 bases). The J call may be faulty, since TRBJ2-7 better matches the DNA end. Germline CDR1 is MNHEY and CDR2 is SVGAGI. CDR3 length: 14 amino acids. CDR3 in amino acids: CASSYSDYSYEQYF. CDR3 DNA sequence: TGTGCCAGCAGTTACTCAGACTACTCCTACGAGCAGTACTTC.

V and J are TRBV2 and TRBJ2-5; D is possibly TRBD2 (5 bases). Per germline, CDR1 SNHLY and CDR2 FYNNEI. The germline V and J ends were trimmed by 6 bases and 3 bases, with 11 bases remaining between them. The CDR3 length is 13 residues. The CDR3 protein is CASRRTPKETQYF. DNA for the CDR3: TGTGCCAGCAGACGGACTCCTAAAGAGACCCAGTACTTC.

Only a few counts were recorded for this clonotype. The rearrangement uses TRBV7-9 and TRBJ1-2, with D maybe TRBD1 (6 bases). The V end was cut by 1 base, the J end by 4 bases, with 13 bases between. The germline V gene has CDR1 SEHNR and CDR2 FQNEAQ (reference sequence). The CDR3 length is 15 residues. This chain's CDR3 is CASSLEDSFLYGYTF. The CDR3 coding sequence is TGTGCCAGCAGCTTAGAGGACAGCTTTCTCTATGGCTACACCTTC.